The 28 T cell receptor beta chains in this list originate from one sample, sequenced in a study of long-term antiretroviral therapy in people with HIV (dated by TCRdb to the early 2020s). Sequencing of the TRB variable region was done with the immunoSEQ hsTCRB v3.0 assay at survey level resolution. Here the immuneACCESS table is served through TCRdb, limited to in-frame sequences with V and J called. Missing clones are a known gap in these copies; in checked studies unresolved V genes cover under half, and the rest lacks a known reason. Across this sample there are 25,000 to 35,000 clones, with 70% to 90% seen only once. The top ten clones comprise approximately 3.6% of the sample. Sample: unsorted PBMCs, taken 0.8 years before starting antiretroviral therapy. These receptors all come from a man aged 18 to 29 with HIV.

The rearrangement links TRBV27 to TRBJ2-3; D gene ambiguous. Looked up from germline, CDR1 is MNHEY and CDR2 is SMNVEV (reference sequence). Deletions cut 3 bases from V and 4 bases from J, with 11 bases between. This CDR3 region has 14 residues. The CDR3 is CASSFGVGPDTQYF. CDR3 DNA sequence: TGTGCCAGCAGTTTTGGGGTAGGGCCAGATACGCAGTATTTT.

This chain joins TRBV5-1 and TRBJ2-7; 10 nucleotides align to TRBD2. CDR1 and CDR2 from the germline V gene are SGHRS and YFSETQ. Unmatched junction bases numbered 7, after V lost 5 bases and J lost 2 bases. The CDR3 has 15 residues. The CDR3 DNA sequence: TGCGCCAGCAGAACAGGACTAGCGGTGACCTACGAGCAGTACTTC. It specifies CASRTGLAVTYEQYF.

CDR3 amino acids: CASSSRGGAPSNTGELFF. CDR3 in DNA: TGTGCCAGCAGTTCTAGAGGGGGCGCACCGTCGAACACCGGGGAGCTGTTTTTT. The J gene is TRBJ2-2, the V gene TRBV28; 7 positions agree with TRBD1. Trimming cost V 4 bases and J 0 bases; bases outside gene matches: 11. The CDR3 sequence is 18 residues long. CDR1 is MDHEN, CDR2 SYDVKM, per germline. Using reference TRBV28 and TRBJ2-2 for the parts outside the CDR3, the full variable domain is DVKVTQSSRYLVKRTGEKVFLECVQDMDHENMFWYRQDPGLGLRLIYFSYDVKMKEKGDIPEGYSVSREKKERFSLILESASTNQTSMYLCASSSRGGAPSNTGELFFGEGSRLTVL.

The rearrangement joins TRBV7-6 to TRBJ2-2, with D unclear. Deletions cut 4 bases from V and 5 bases from J, with 5 bases between. CDR3 size: 12 residues. The V gene's germline CDR1 is SGHVS and CDR2 FNYEAQ. CDR3 coding DNA: TGTGCCAGCAGCTCACGGACCGGGGAGCTGTTTTTT. This translates into CASSSRTGELFF.

The J gene is TRBJ1-1, the V gene TRBV5-5; the match to TRBD1 covers 8 bases. Germline V gene sequence: CDR1 SGHKS, CDR2 YYEKEE (reference sequence). V lost 7 bases, J lost 3 bases, and 11 bases stayed unmatched. There are 15 residues in the CDR3. The CDR3 region is CASGSRGRRDTEAFF. CDR3 bases: TGTGCCAGCGGATCCAGGGGGCGCAGGGACACTGAAGCTTTCTTT.

The chain employs TRBV2 and TRBJ1-5; 9 nucleotides match TRBD1. The J segment lost 5 bases and the V segment lost 7 bases, leaving 9 bases of the junction unmatched. CDR3 length: 15 amino acids. From germline, CDR1 is SNHLY and CDR2 FYNNEI. The CDR3 spells CASKGDRVLDQPQHF. The CDR3, as DNA: TGTGCCAGCAAGGGGGACAGGGTTTTGGATCAGCCCCAGCATTTT.

The V call is TRBV5-4, the J call TRBJ2-1; TRBD1 matches at 10 bases. J was trimmed by 1 base and V by 4 bases; bases with no gene match: 8. Germline V gene sequence: CDR1 SGHNT, CDR2 YYREEE (reference sequence). The CDR3 is made up of 17 amino acids. CDR3 sequence reads: CASSPKPGQGSYNEQFF. DNA of the CDR3: TGTGCCAGCAGCCCTAAGCCGGGACAGGGGTCCTACAATGAGCAGTTCTTC.

V gene TRBV7-2 combines with J gene TRBJ1-2; D is ambiguous. Looked up from germline, CDR1 is SGHTA and CDR2 is FQGNSA. Trimming cost V 3 bases and J 0 bases, with 11 bases left between them. This CDR3 is built from 15 residues. This CDR3 reads CASSLNWNSNYGYTF. The CDR3 DNA reads TGTGCCAGCAGCTTGAACTGGAACTCTAACTATGGCTACACCTTC.

The rearrangement joins TRBV12-5 to TRBJ2-1, with D perhaps being TRBD1 or TRBD2 (5 bases each). V was shortened by 0 bases and J by 6 bases, with 12 bases between the two germline ends. The CDR3 has 15 amino acids. Germline loops: CDR1 LGHNT, CDR2 FRNRAP. The CDR3 DNA reads TGTGCTAGTGGTTTGGTTGGGACGAGTCCCAATGAGCAGTTCTTC. The encoded protein is CASGLVGTSPNEQFF. The variable domain in full, completed from reference TRBV12-5 and TRBJ2-1, reads DARVTQTPRHKVTEMGQEVTMRCQPILGHNTVFWYRQTMMQGLELLAYFRNRAPLDDSGMPKDRFSAEMPDATLATLKIQPSEPRDSAVYFCASGLVGTSPNEQFFGPGTRLTVL.

This chain links TRBV28 with TRBJ2-5; 10 bases agree with TRBD1. Germline-derived CDR1 and CDR2 are MDHEN and SYDVKM. The CDR3 has 15 amino acids. Germline trimming cut 4 bases from V and 7 bases from J; bases unmatched to any gene: 9. CDR3 sequence (DNA): TGTGCCAGCAGTTCCGACAGGGGGCAAGGTGGGACCCAGTACTTC. Its translation is CASSSDRGQGGTQYF.

The V gene is TRBV9, the J gene TRBJ1-2, with 7 positions matching TRBD1. After removal of 4 bases from V and 1 base from J, the junction contained 7 bases not matched to a gene. The CDR3 is made up of 15 amino acids. Germline V gene data show CDR1 as SGDLS and CDR2 as YYNGEE. CDR3 coding DNA: TGTGCCAGCAGCACAGGGGACGGATTTAACTATGGCTACACCTTC. Encoded protein: CASSTGDGFNYGYTF.

This clone was counted a few times. This chain joins TRBV5-1 and TRBJ1-2, with 7 bases identical to TRBD1. The CDR3 runs to 17 residues. Germline V lookup: CDR1 SGHRS, CDR2 YFSETQ. J lost 4 bases, V lost 1 base, and 13 bases had no gene match. The CDR3 DNA is TGCGCCAGCAGCTTGACAGGAGGGGGCTATCCAACCTATGGCTACACCTTC. Encoded protein: CASSLTGGGYPTYGYTF.

This chain joins TRBV19 and TRBJ1-4; 7 bases map to TRBD1. Losses at the gene ends were 7 bases for V and 0 bases for J; bases not matched to a gene: 14. Germline lookup yields CDR1 LNHDA and CDR2 SQIVND (reference sequence). This CDR3 is built from 18 residues. CDR3 region: CASMGDSGYFATNEKLFF. CDR3 coding DNA: TGTGCCAGTATGGGGGACAGCGGGTATTTTGCAACTAATGAAAAACTGTTTTTT.

The chain has TRBV10-3 and TRBJ2-2; D ambiguous. The V gene's germline CDR1 is ENHRY and CDR2 SYGVKD. The length of the CDR3 is 14 residues. V lost 10 bases, J lost 1 base, and 13 bases lay in between. The CDR3 DNA reads TGTGCCAGCCGGACGGAGATGAACACCGGGGAGCTGTTTTTT. This gives the protein CASRTEMNTGELFF.

The chain has TRBV19 and TRBJ1-4; unclear D gene. Germline CDR1 and CDR2: LNHDA and SQIVND (reference sequence). Deletions cut 6 bases from V and 1 base from J, with 6 bases between. The CDR3 has 13 residues. CDR3 bases: TGTGCCAGTAGCAAGAGAACTAATGAAAAACTGTTTTTT. Translated, it gives CASSKRTNEKLFF.

This sequence joins TRBV7-9 and TRBJ1-1; D unclear. The germline V gene encodes CDR1 SEHNR and CDR2 FQNEAQ (reference sequence). V was pared by 5 bases and J by 13 bases, with 14 bases between. The CDR3 sequence is 11 residues long. CDR3 DNA sequence: TGTGCCAGCAGCCTCGGCGGTGGGGTTTTCTTT. Its translation: CASSLGGGVFF.

The V gene is TRBV7-9, the J gene TRBJ1-6; D perhaps matches TRBD1 (5 bases). Between the trimmed V and J ends, which lost 3 bases and 10 bases, there was a span of 16 bases. The CDR3 loop spans 15 amino acids. The germline gives CDR1 SEHNR, CDR2 FQNEAQ (reference sequence). This CDR3 is CASSLGTGPVSPLHF. The CDR3 DNA follows: TGTGCCAGCAGCTTGGGGACCGGGCCCGTATCACCCCTCCACTTT.

The rearrangement links TRBV5-1 to TRBJ2-1, with D unclear. V was pared by 1 base and J by 7 bases, with 9 bases between. This CDR3 spans 13 amino acids. The germline CDR1 and CDR2 sequences are SGHRS and YFSETQ. The CDR3 spells CASSLINGNEQFF. Written as DNA, the CDR3 is TGCGCCAGCAGCTTGATCAACGGGAATGAGCAGTTCTTC. Supplemented by reference TRBV5-1 and TRBJ2-1, the full variable domain reads KAGVTQTPRYLIKTRGQQVTLSCSPISGHRSVSWYQQTPGQGLQFLFEYFSETQRNKGNFPGRFSGRQFSNSRSEMNVSTLELGDSALYLCASSLINGNEQFFGPGTRLTVL.

The V call is TRBV7-2, the J call TRBJ2-1; the match to TRBD2 covers 8 bases. CDR3 size: 15 residues. Germline CDR1 SGHTA, CDR2 FQGNSA. J gave up 2 bases and V 7 bases, and 7 bases lay outside the gene matches. Written as DNA, the CDR3 is TGTGCCAGCACCCGGGGAGCGGGAGCCTACAATGAGCAGTTCTTC. The encoded protein is CASTRGAGAYNEQFF.

This rearrangement joins TRBV7-2 to TRBJ1-1, with D unresolved. Germline assignment: CDR1 SGHTA and CDR2 FQGNSA. CDR3 length equals 13 residues. Trimming took off 2 bases at V and 2 bases at J, with 6 bases between the two ends. CDR3 sequence: CASSLRTNTEAFF. CDR3 nucleotides: TGTGCCAGCAGCTTAAGGACCAACACTGAAGCTTTCTTT.

The V call is TRBV4-3, the J call TRBJ1-4; D is unclear. CDR3 size: 16 residues. V was shortened by 0 bases and J by 7 bases, with 15 bases between the two germline ends. CDR1 and CDR2 from the germline V gene are LGHNA and YSLEER. The CDR3 DNA reads TGCGCCAGCAGCCAAGATACGTCGGTAACGGCTGAAAAACTGTTTTTT. Protein: CASSQDTSVTAEKLFF.

This sequence joins TRBV6-5 and TRBJ2-3; a weak D match, TRBD1 (6 bases). The CDR3 runs to 12 residues. Germline CDR1 MNHEY, CDR2 SVGAGI. V was shortened by 6 bases and J by 4 bases, with 8 bases between the two germline ends. CDR3 residues: CASRTGPDTQYF. The DNA for the CDR3 is TGTGCCAGCAGGACAGGCCCAGATACGCAGTATTTT.

The rearrangement joins TRBV30 to TRBJ1-3, with no clear D. Trimming pared 2 bases from V and 0 bases from J, leaving 11 bases between. The germline V gene encodes CDR1 GTSNPN and CDR2 SVGIG (reference sequence). The CDR3 has 15 amino acids. Here the CDR3 reads CAWSPSASSGNTIYF. CDR3 DNA: TGTGCCTGGAGTCCCTCCGCCAGCTCTGGAAACACCATATATTTT.

V usage is TRBV2 and J usage is TRBJ2-2; D remains unclear. V was shortened by 7 bases and J by 1 base, with 7 bases between the two germline ends. The CDR3 has 13 amino acids. In germline, CDR1 is SNHLY, CDR2 FYNNEI. The chain's CDR3 is CASKGQNTGELFF. The CDR3, as DNA: TGTGCCAGCAAGGGCCAGAACACCGGGGAGCTGTTTTTT. The full variable domain, its missing parts supplied by reference TRBV2 and TRBJ2-2, is EPEVTQTPSHQVTQMGQEVILRCVPISNHLYFYWYRQILGQKVEFLVSFYNNEISEKSEIFDDQFSVERPDGSNFTLKIRSTKLEDSAMYFCASKGQNTGELFFGEGSRLTVL.

J is TRBJ1-4 and V is TRBV4-3; D call uncertain. CDR1 is LGHNA and CDR2 is YSLEER in the germline V gene. The CDR3 contains 18 residues. The V and J ends lost 0 bases and 4 bases respectively, with 18 bases between them. The CDR3 region is CASSQDLLQGLGNEKLFF. CDR3 DNA sequence: TGCGCCAGCAGCCAAGATCTTTTACAAGGATTGGGTAATGAAAAACTGTTTTTT.

The chain is built from TRBV4-2 and TRBJ2-7; no reliable D call. Trimming took 0 bases from V and 1 from J, leaving 7 bases between them. CDR3 length: 14 amino acids. Germline V CDR1 and CDR2: LGHNA, YNFKEQ. The CDR3: CASSQDSPSYEQYF. DNA for the CDR3: TGTGCCAGCAGCCAAGATTCGCCATCCTACGAGCAGTACTTC.

The chain joins TRBV7-6 to TRBJ2-7, with 8 bases lining up with TRBD2. The CDR3 loop spans 14 amino acids. Germline assignment: CDR1 SGHVS and CDR2 FNYEAQ. The J segment lost 6 bases and the V segment lost 5 bases, leaving 9 bases of the junction unmatched. Written as DNA, the CDR3 is TGTGCCAGCAGCCCAACGGGGGGGCCGAGCGAGCAGTACTTC. Translating gives CASSPTGGPSEQYF.

The chain recombines TRBV28 with TRBJ1-1, with D unclear. Deletions cut 3 bases from V and 6 bases from J, with 5 bases between. Per the germline V gene, CDR1 is MDHEN and CDR2 is SYDVKM. The CDR3 runs 11 residues. CDR3 residues: CASSFRAEAFF. The CDR3 bases are TGTGCCAGCAGTTTTAGGGCTGAAGCTTTCTTT.